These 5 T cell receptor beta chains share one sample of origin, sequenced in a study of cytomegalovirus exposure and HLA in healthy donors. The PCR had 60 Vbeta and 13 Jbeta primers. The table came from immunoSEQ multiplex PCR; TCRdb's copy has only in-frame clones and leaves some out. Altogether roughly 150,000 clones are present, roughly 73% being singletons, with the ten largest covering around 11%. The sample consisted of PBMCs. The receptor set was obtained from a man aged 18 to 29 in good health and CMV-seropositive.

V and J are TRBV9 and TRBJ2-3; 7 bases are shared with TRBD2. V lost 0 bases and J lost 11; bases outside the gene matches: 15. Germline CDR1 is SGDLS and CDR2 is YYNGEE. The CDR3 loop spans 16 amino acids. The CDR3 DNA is TGTGCCAGCAGCGTAGCTCAGGCTAGCGGCCACCTTGGGCAGTATTTT. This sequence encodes CASSVAQASGHLGQYF.

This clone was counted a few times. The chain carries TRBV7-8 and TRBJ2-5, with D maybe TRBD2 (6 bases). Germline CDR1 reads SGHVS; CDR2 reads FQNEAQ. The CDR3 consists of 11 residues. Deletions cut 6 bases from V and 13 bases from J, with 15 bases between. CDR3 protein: CASSQGGEWYF. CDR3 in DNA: TGTGCCAGCAGTCAAGGCGGGGAGTGGTACTTC. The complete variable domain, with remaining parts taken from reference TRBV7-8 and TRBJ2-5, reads GAGVSQSPRYKVAKRGQDVALRCDPISGHVSLFWYQQALGQGPEFLTYFQNEAQLDKSGLPSDRFFAERPEGSVSTLKIQRTQQEDSAVYLCASSQGGEWYFGPGTRLLVL.

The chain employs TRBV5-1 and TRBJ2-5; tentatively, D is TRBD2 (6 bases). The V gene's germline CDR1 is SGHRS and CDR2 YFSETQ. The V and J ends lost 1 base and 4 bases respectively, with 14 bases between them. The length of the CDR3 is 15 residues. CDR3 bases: TGCGCCAGCAGCTTGCTCACGTCCGGGGGAGAGACCCAGTACTTC. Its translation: CASSLLTSGGETQYF. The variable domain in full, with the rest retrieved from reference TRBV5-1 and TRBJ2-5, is KAGVTQTPRYLIKTRGQQVTLSCSPISGHRSVSWYQQTPGQGLQFLFEYFSETQRNKGNFPGRFSGRQFSNSRSEMNVSTLELGDSALYLCASSLLTSGGETQYFGPGTRLLVL.

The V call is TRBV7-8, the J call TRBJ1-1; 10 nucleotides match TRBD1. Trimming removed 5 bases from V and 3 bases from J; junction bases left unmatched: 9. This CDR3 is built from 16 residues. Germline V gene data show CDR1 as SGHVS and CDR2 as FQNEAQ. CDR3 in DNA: TGTGCCAGCAGCGGGGACAGGGGTGGACCGTACACTGAAGCTTTCTTT. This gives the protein CASSGDRGGPYTEAFF.

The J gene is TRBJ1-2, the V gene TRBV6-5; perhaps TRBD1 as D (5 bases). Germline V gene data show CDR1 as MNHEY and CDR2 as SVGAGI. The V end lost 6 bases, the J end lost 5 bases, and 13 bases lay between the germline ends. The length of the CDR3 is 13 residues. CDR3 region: CASRPLDRYGYTF. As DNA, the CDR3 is TGTGCCAGCAGACCCCTTGACAGATATGGCTACACCTTC.